This T cell receptor beta chain was documented in a study of cytomegalovirus exposure and HLA in healthy donors. Findings and caveats of the study: Rare sequences made up most TCRs, while some public TCRs were found in many donors. A list of 150 to 200 TCR beta chains associated with cytomegalovirus was given. The classifier was said to identify cytomegalovirus status with high specificity and sensitivity.

The validation cohort, a group of 120 subjects, included the donors and was separate from the roughly 670-subject first cohort. A word on this clone: Antigen: not known.

The CDR3 consists of 24 residues. CDR1 is MDHEN, CDR2 SYDVKM, per germline. The V gene lost 5 bases and the J gene lost 3 bases, with 41 bases spanning the gap. Clones were sequenced by immunoSEQ multiplex PCR, and TCRdb holds only the in-frame ones, with some missing. The sample has hundreds of thousands of clones, 86% seen once; the top ten hold under 0.95%. The sequence derives from a woman under 30 in good health and CMV-seronegative. The chain couples TRBV28 to TRBJ1-5; D call uncertain. Sequenced: PBMCs. Here the CDR3 reads CASSHAVLRPSPWRQQTSNQPQHF. In nucleotides, the CDR3 is TGTGCCAGCAGTCATGCCGTACTACGGCCCTCTCCATGGAGGCAACAAACCTCCAATCAGCCCCAGCATTTT.